This T cell receptor beta chain was recorded in a study of molecular identifiers for immune sequencing clone quantification. Across the study: Within a replicate experiment, RNA obtained from either roughly 20,000 or 100,000 naive CD8 cells was divided into five aliquots, and four of those aliquots were then sequenced.

In its sample, this clonotype ranks as medium-sized. Its specificity is unknown. Sorted naive CD8 T cells, about 17,000 to 1,000,000, were sequenced from 10%, 30% or 50% RNA. The CDR3 is made up of 11 amino acids. With 6 bases removed from V and 0 bases from J, the gap between germline ends came to 3 bases. Per germline, CDR1 MNHNY and CDR2 SVGAGI (reference sequence). TCRdb re-called the PCR reads through MiXCR, storing one row per CDR3 protein. The table has about 9,800 distinct CDR3 sequences, approximately 19% seen once. Study findings and constraints: Over 98% of effector molecules, but under 1% in naive cells, were held by clones with more than 20 RNA copies. Should identical TCR molecules share a barcode, the sizes of highly expanded clones could be underestimated.

This sequence joins TRBV6-6 and TRBJ2-7, with D hard to call. The sequence came from a human donor in good health. Some libraries in this study had Jurkat cell RNA spiked in. Sequencing was performed on naive CD8+ T cells from blood, with Jurkat cell RNA spiked in. The subset is: FACS-sorted CD8+CD4-CCR7+CD45RA+ naive T cells. The CDR3 reads CASSNSYEQYF. CDR3 nucleotide sequence: TGTGCCAGCAGCAACTCCTACGAGCAGTACTTC.